This section outlines one T cell receptor (beta chain) sequence together with its context. The sample originates from a study of blood T cell repertoires in COVID-19. This CDR3 has 16 amino acids. The germline V gene has CDR1 SEHNR and CDR2 FQNEAQ (reference sequence). V was clipped by 5 bases and J by 6 bases, with 19 bases between them. Methods used by the authors: Amplification of reference gene primers was used by the study to estimate nucleated cell counts. Sequenced by immunoSEQ multiplex PCR; TCRdb stores in-frame clones only, minus some. The DNA was the basis for D and trimming; V, J and clone size are from that table. The sample comprises hundreds of thousands of clones, roughly nine tenths of which are singletons, and 5.5% to 7% rests with the top ten. Recovered status in Cohort 3 required two negative PCRs, clearance, or symptom resolution.

This receptor was identified in a woman aged 40 to 50 who had recovered from COVID-19. V and J are TRBV7-9 and TRBJ2-2, with D tentatively TRBD2 (5 bases). Input material: PBMCs or T cells enriched from blood (not recorded which). The CDR3 region is CASSTPLGKQAGELFF. Written as DNA, the CDR3 is TGTGCCAGCAGCACCCCACTAGGGAAGCAGGCCGGGGAGCTGTTTTTT.